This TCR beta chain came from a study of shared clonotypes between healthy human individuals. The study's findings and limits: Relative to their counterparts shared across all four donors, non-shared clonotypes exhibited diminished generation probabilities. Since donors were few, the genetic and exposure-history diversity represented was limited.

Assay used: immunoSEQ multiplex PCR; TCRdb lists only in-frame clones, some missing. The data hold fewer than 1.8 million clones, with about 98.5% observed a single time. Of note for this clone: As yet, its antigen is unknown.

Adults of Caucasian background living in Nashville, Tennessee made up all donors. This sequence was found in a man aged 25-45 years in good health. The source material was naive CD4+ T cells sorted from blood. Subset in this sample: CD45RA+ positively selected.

The CDR3 sequence is CASSGSGRGTYEQYF. In nucleotides, the CDR3 is TGTGCCAGCAGTGGGAGCGGGAGAGGGACCTACGAGCAGTACTTC. The chain carries TRBV25-1 and TRBJ2-7; 8 nucleotides align to TRBD2. Germline V lookup: CDR1 MGHDK, CDR2 SYGVNS. This CDR3 has 15 residues. Unmatched junction bases numbered 7, after V lost 4 bases and J lost 2 bases.